These T cell receptor beta chains were read from a single sample in a study of blood T cell repertoires in COVID-19. Profiled with immunoSEQ multiplex PCR; TCRdb holds only in-frame clones, not every one. The sample includes around 220,000 clones, about 84% of them seen just once. Specimen: peripheral blood. The receptors originated from a woman of 80 years or more with COVID-19, enrolled during active disease. CDR3s include the opening cysteine and the closing phenylalanine or tryptophan. The order of the fields is J gene, D gene, CDR3 length, V gene, clone size, CDR3 protein, CDR3 DNA. The D gene is left open where the match is weak. Only part of the rows carry a size: once, few, many, or a class if the clone is expanded.

TRBJ1-2,NA,14,TRBV6-6,NA,CASSYQEAAYGYTF,TGTGCCAGCAGTTACCAGGAGGCTGCCTATGGCTACACCTTC
TRBJ1-4,TRBD1,15,TRBV18,NA,CASSLDREASEKLFF,TGTGCCAGCTCTCTAGACAGGGAGGCTTCTGAAAAACTGTTTTTT
TRBJ1-4,NA,16,TRBV7-6,NA,CASSPSGGGVNEKLFF,TGTGCCAGCAGCCCCTCGGGTGGGGGGGTTAATGAAAAACTGTTTTTT
TRBJ2-3,TRBD2,18,TRBV5-1,NA,CASSSSLAGGLSTDTQYF,TGCGCCAGCAGCTCCTCACTAGCGGGGGGGCTGAGCACAGATACGCAGTATTTT
TRBJ1-1,NA,15,TRBV18,few,CASSPQDRRRTEAFF,TGTGCCAGCTCACCACAGGACAGACGCCGGACTGAAGCTTTCTTT
TRBJ2-5,TRBD1,14,TRBV5-1,NA,CASSLHTGEETQYF,TGCGCCAGCAGCTTGCATACAGGGGAAGAGACCCAGTACTTC
TRBJ1-5,NA,14,TRBV6-4,NA,CASSEHEGNQPQHF,TGTGCCAGCAGTGAGCATGAGGGCAATCAGCCCCAGCATTTT
TRBJ2-1,TRBD2,15,TRBV6-5,NA,CASSYGTSGYNEQFF,TGTGCCAGCAGTTACGGGACTAGCGGTTACAATGAGCAGTTCTTC
TRBJ1-2,NA,13,TRBV12-3/TRBV12-4,NA,CASSPRQGYGYTF,TGTGCCAGCAGTCCCCGTCAGGGCTATGGCTACACCTTC
TRBJ2-3,TRBD1,15,TRBV9,NA,CASTTGTGDTDTQYF,TGTGCCAGCACCACCGGGACAGGAGACACAGATACGCAGTATTTT
TRBJ2-3,NA,14,TRBV6-5,few,CATCLGGRTDTQYF,TGTGCCACATGCCTTGGCGGGCGCACAGATACGCAGTATTTT
TRBJ2-7,TRBD1,15,TRBV2,NA,CASSVDRERAYEQYF,TGTGCCAGCAGTGTGGACAGGGAAAGGGCCTACGAGCAGTACTTC
TRBJ2-5,TRBD2,13,TRBV6-5,NA,CASTQAGWETQYF,TGTGCCAGCACCCAAGCGGGGTGGGAGACCCAGTACTTC
TRBJ2-5,NA,13,TRBV19,NA,CASTGTPRGTQYF,TGTGCCAGTACCGGGACACCCCGGGGGACCCAGTACTTC
TRBJ1-1,NA,12,TRBV19,NA,CASRGDTREAFF,TGTGCCAGTAGAGGGGACACCCGTGAAGCTTTCTTT
TRBJ1-2,NA,12,TRBV7-9,NA,CASSSSHYGYTF,TGTGCCAGCAGCTCTTCCCACTATGGCTACACCTTC
TRBJ2-1,TRBD2,16,TRBV6-5,NA,CASSYPSAGGPIEQFF,TGTGCCAGCAGTTACCCCTCAGCGGGAGGGCCGATTGAGCAGTTCTTC
TRBJ1-5,TRBD1,16,TRBV3-1/TRBV3-2,NA,CASSLGQGYLNQPQHF,TGTGCCAGCAGCCTGGGACAGGGCTATTTAAATCAGCCCCAGCATTTT
TRBJ2-2,TRBD2,15,TRBV19,NA,CASSTRSGRPGELFF,TGTGCCAGTAGTACCCGTAGCGGGAGACCCGGGGAGCTGTTTTTT
TRBJ2-1,NA,15,TRBV28,NA,CASRPTGGGGNEQFF,TGTGCCAGCAGACCCACGGGGGGCGGGGGCAATGAGCAGTTCTTC
TRBJ2-1,TRBD2,16,TRBV18,NA,CASSPLAGGSYNEQFF,TGTGCCAGCTCACCACTAGCGGGGGGGTCTTACAATGAGCAGTTCTTC
TRBJ1-3,NA,15,TRBV9,NA,CASSVFSGEGNTIYF,TGTGCCAGCAGCGTCTTCTCCGGGGAGGGAAACACCATATATTTT
TRBJ2-7,TRBD2,15,TRBV7-2,NA,CASSPPRGRDYEQYF,TGTGCCAGCAGCCCCCCCCGCGGGAGAGACTACGAGCAGTACTTC
TRBJ2-1,NA,14,TRBV5-5,NA,CASSLDRAYNEQFF,TGTGCCAGCAGCTTGGACCGAGCCTACAATGAGCAGTTCTTC
TRBJ2-7,NA,14,TRBV3-1/TRBV3-2,NA,CASSQDMTLTGQYF,TGTGCCAGCAGCCAAGATATGACCTTGACAGGCCAGTACTTC
TRBJ2-1,TRBD1,10,TRBV29-1,once,CSVEDREQFF,TGCAGCGTTGAGGACAGGGAGCAGTTCTTC
TRBJ2-3,TRBD2,16,TRBV7-9,NA,CASSLVPGSGELRGYF,TGTGCCAGCAGCTTAGTACCCGGTAGCGGGGAACTCCGCGGGTATTTT